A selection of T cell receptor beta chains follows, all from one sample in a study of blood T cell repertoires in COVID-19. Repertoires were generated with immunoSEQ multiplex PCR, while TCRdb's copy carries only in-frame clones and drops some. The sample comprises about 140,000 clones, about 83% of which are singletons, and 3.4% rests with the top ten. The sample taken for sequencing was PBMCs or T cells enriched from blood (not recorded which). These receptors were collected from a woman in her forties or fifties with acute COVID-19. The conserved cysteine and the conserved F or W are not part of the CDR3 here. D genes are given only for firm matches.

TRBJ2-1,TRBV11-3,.,ASSLGSGMGGGDYNEQF
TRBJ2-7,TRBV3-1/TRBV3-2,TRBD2,ASSQDLPGTSGSLGYEQY
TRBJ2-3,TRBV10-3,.,AISAGVEGTDTQY
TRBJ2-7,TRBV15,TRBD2,ATSNQGSGSYEQY
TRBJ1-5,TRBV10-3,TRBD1,AISDPPAGGPYSNQPQH
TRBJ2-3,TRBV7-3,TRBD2,ASSLSAAGGTDTQY
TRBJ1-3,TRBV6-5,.,ASSFFGGSGNTIY
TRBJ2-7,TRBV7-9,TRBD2,ASSLEVAGPYEQY
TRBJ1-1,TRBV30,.,AWRNRGGTEAF
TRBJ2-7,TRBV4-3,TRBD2,ASSLIAGVHEQY
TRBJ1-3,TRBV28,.,ASNPPVGAAGNTIY
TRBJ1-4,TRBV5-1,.,ASSLAEPGGEKLF
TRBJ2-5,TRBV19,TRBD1,ASAGTGRETQY
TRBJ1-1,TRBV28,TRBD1,ASSLTGQGAVRAEAF
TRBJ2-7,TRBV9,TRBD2,ASSVGSGTETYEQY
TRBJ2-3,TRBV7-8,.,ASSLKEGNTDTQY
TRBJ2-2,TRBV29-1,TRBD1,SVTGQLNTGELF
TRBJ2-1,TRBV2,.,ASVTLEQF
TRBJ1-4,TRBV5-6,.,ASSRTVKGEKLF
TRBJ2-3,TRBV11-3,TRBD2,ASSDSGLAGVDTQY
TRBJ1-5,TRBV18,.,ASSLNNQPQH
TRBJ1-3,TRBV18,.,ASSLGDSGNTIY
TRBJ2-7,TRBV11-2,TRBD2,ASSPTSGFSYEQY
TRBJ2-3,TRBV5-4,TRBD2,ASSSMTRSGRDTQY
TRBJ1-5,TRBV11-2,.,ASSLGDINQPQH
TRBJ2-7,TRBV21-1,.,ASSKRRSTHEQY
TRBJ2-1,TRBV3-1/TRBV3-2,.,ASSQDGKRALVDEQF
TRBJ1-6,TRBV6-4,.,ASSREMGSPLH
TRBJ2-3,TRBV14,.,ASSSQGDTQY
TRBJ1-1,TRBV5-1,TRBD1,ASSYQTGTGYTNTEAF
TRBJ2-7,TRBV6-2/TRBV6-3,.,ASSLVPAGMVGEQY
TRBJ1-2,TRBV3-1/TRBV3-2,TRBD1,ASSLRAGGYGYT
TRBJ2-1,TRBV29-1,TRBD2,SGSGRGFLNEQF
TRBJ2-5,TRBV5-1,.,ASSFKSAQETQY
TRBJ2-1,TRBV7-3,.,ASSLTIGPSNEQF